This T cell receptor beta chain appears in the sequencing data of a study of response to subunit inactivated influenza vaccine. Study-level results: T cells newly recruited by each seasonal influenza vaccination are few, the authors suggested.

The CDR3 runs to 14 residues. Germline V gene sequence: CDR1 LNHNV, CDR2 YYDKDF (reference sequence). The V and J ends lost 4 bases and 6 bases, in that order; junction bases with no gene match: 6. About this clonotype: Its antigen is not identified.

TCRdb re-called the RT-PCR reads with MiXCR, one entry per CDR3 protein. The sample has approximately 530,000 distinct CDR3 sequences; 13% are singletons. The sample was PBMCs from blood, taken roughly 48 days after vaccination. The TCR originated in a middle-aged man who received an inactivated influenza vaccine. The chain couples TRBV15 to TRBJ2-1; 7 bases are a match to TRBD2. The CDR3: CATSNPWEGNEQFF. The CDR3, as DNA: TGTGCCACCAGCAACCCTTGGGAGGGCAATGAGCAGTTCTTC.